This T cell receptor beta chain was found in a study of tumor and adjacent non-tumor tissue in lung cancer. Study overall: Patients comprised about a dozen adenocarcinoma, a couple of squamous cell carcinoma and 1 small cell lung cancer.

A modified ARM-PCR protocol with three rounds of nested PCR amplified TCRbeta. Using its own MiXCR run on the multiplex PCR reads, TCRdb lists one record per CDR3 protein. Of about 77,000 distinct CDR3 sequences listed, approximately 82% were seen once; the top ten hold less than 50%. RNA was extracted from bulk tissue without any cell sorting. Distant lung tissue was collected more than 3 cm away from the tumor edge. Germline assignment: CDR1 SGHAT and CDR2 FQDESV (reference sequence). Trimming removed 3 bases from V and 9 bases from J, with 6 bases in between. This CDR3 region has 12 residues. Note on this clonotype: Its specificity is unknown.

Study-level results: TCR diversity was significantly greater in tumor than normal lung tissue.

Sequencing was done on a sample of distant non-tumor lung tissue. The chain is built from TRBV11-1 and TRBJ1-6; D gene uncertain. This receptor was identified in a man in his 70s with non-small cell lung cancer. The CDR3 nucleotides read TGTGCCAGCAGCTTGTTTCGTTCACCCCTCCACTTT. Protein product: CASSLFRSPLHF.